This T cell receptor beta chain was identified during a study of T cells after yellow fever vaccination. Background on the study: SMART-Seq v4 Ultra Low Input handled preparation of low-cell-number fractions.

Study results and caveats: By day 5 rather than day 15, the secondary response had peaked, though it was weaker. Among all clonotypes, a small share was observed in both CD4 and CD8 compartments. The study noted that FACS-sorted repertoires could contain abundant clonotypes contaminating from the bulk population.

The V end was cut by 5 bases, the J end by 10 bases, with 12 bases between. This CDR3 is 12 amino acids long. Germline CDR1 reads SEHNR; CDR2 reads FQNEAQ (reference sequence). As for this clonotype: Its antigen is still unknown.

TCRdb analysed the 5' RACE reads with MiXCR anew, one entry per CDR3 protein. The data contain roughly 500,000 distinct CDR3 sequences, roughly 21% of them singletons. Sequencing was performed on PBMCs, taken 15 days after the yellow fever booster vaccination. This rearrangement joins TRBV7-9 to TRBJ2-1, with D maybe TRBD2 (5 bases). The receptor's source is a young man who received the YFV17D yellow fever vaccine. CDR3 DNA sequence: TGTGCCAGCAGCCGAGGGAGTGAAGAGCAGTTCTTC. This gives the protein CASSRGSEEQFF.